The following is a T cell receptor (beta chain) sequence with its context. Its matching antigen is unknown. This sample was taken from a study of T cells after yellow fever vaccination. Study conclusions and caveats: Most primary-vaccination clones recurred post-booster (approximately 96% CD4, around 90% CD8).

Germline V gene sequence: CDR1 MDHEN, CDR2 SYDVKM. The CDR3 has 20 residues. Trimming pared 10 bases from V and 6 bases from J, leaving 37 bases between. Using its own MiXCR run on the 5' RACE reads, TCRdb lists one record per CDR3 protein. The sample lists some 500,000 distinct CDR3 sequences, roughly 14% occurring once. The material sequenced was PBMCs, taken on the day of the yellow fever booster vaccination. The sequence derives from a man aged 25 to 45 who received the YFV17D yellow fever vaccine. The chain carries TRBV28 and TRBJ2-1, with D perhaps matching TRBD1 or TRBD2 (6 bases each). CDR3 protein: CANNKGGQEGSPRVSNEQFF. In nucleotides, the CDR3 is TGTGCCAACAATAAGGGGGGTCAGGAGGGTAGCCCTCGCGTTAGCAATGAGCAGTTCTTC.